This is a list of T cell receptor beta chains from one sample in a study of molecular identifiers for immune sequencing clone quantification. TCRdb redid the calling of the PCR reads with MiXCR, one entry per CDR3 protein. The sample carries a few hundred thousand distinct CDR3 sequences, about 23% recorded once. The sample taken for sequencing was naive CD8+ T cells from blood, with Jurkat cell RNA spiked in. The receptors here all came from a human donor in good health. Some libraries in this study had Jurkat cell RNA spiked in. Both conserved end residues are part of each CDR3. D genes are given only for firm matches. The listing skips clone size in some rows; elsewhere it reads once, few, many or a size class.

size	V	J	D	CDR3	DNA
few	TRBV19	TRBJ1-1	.	CASSKGSVGGDTEAFF	TGTGCCAGTAGTAAGGGCTCGGTGGGGGGGGACACTGAAGCTTTCTTT
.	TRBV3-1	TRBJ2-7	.	CASSQEGGVVYEQYF	TGTGCCAGCAGCCAAGAAGGAGGGGTGGTCTACGAGCAGTACTTC
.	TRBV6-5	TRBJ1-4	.	CASSRVYNEKLFF	TGTGCCAGCAGCCGGGTCTATAATGAAAAACTGTTTTTT
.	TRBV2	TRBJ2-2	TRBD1	CASSNPRDRGTGSTGELFF	TGTGCCAGCAGCAACCCCCGGGACAGGGGTACGGGTAGCACCGGGGAGCTGTTTTTT
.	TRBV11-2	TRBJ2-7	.	CASSLDPAYEQYF	TGTGCCAGCAGCTTAGACCCGGCCTACGAGCAGTACTTC
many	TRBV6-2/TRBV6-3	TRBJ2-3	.	CASSSAGQTDTQYF	TGTGCCAGCAGTTCGGCGGGACAGACAGATACGCAGTATTTT
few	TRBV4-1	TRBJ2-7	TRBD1	CASSHGQGGEQYF	TGCGCCAGCAGCCACGGACAGGGTGGCGAGCAGTACTTC
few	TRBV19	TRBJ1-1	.	CASSISRWGNTEAFF	TGTGCCAGTAGTATTTCGCGTTGGGGGAACACTGAAGCTTTCTTT
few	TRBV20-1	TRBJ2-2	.	CSARSLNTGELFF	TGCAGTGCTAGATCCTTAAACACCGGGGAGCTGTTTTTT
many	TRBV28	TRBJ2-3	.	CASSLGISTDTQYF	TGTGCCAGCAGCCTGGGGATAAGCACAGATACGCAGTATTTT
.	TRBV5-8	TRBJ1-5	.	CASSATDQPQHF	TGTGCCAGCAGCGCCACGGATCAGCCCCAGCATTTT
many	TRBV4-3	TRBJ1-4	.	CASSQDGDVHEKLFF	TGCGCCAGCAGCCAGGATGGGGACGTTCATGAAAAACTGTTTTTT
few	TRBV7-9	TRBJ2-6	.	CASSLAQGTGANVLTF	TGTGCCAGCAGCTTAGCCCAGGGGACGGGGGCCAACGTCCTGACTTTC
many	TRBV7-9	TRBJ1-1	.	CASSLPINTEAFF	TGTGCCAGCAGCTTACCCATTAACACTGAAGCTTTCTTT